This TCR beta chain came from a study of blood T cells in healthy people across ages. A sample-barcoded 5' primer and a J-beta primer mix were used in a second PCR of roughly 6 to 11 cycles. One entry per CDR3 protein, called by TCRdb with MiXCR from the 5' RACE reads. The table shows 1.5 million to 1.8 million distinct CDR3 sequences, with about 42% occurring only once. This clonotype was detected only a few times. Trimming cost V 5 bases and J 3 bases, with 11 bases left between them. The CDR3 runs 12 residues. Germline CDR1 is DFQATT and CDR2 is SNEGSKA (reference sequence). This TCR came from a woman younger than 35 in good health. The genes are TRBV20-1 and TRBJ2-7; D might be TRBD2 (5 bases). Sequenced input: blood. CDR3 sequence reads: CSASSGFYEQYF. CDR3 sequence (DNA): TGCAGTGCTTCCAGCGGCTTCTACGAGCAGTACTTC.